Below, 2 T cell receptor beta chains from the same sample are listed, as sequenced in a study of technical replicates of blood from a handful of donors. This table comes from immunoSEQ multiplex PCR, and its TCRdb copy is limited to in-frame clones, with some not included. The table records about 94,000 clones, 95% of them present only once. The sample consisted of T cells isolated from PBMCs. All receptors derive from a human donor in good health.

The chain links TRBV28 to TRBJ2-7, with D uncertain. The germline CDR1 and CDR2 sequences are MDHEN and SYDVKM. Trimming removed 5 bases from V and 2 bases from J, with 4 bases in between. The CDR3 totals 11 residues. CDR3 DNA: TGTGCCAGCAGTCCCACCTACGAGCAGTACTTC. It specifies CASSPTYEQYF. Looking up the rest from reference TRBV28 and TRBJ2-7 gives the full variable domain: DVKVTQSSRYLVKRTGEKVFLECVQDMDHENMFWYRQDPGLGLRLIYFSYDVKMKEKGDIPEGYSVSREKKERFSLILESASTNQTSMYLCASSPTYEQYFGPGTRLTVT.

The gene calls are TRBV2 and TRBJ2-3; maybe TRBD2 (6 bases). The CDR3 sequence is 11 residues long. V lost 8 bases and J 9 bases, leaving 12 bases between the germline ends. The germline CDR1 and CDR2 sequences are SNHLY and FYNNEI. CDR3 in amino acids: CASGGRGTQYF. CDR3 bases: TGTGCCAGCGGGGGGAGAGGCACGCAGTATTTT.